The 18 T cell receptor beta chains listed next were all sequenced from one sample in a study of blood T cell repertoires in COVID-19 (dated by TCRdb to about 2020). Preparation of the library involved the immunoSEQ multiplex PCR assay. TCRdb stores this immuneACCESS table with in-frame sequences only. Part of the clones is absent; in the studies checked, under half of the shortfall reflects unresolved V genes, and no reason is known for the rest. In all, the sample holds 120,000 or so clones, and 80% of those were seen once. The ten biggest clones cover approximately 25% of the sample. The sequenced sample was peripheral blood. The receptors originated from a human donor in a cohort sampled during active COVID-19.

The chain combines TRBV19 with TRBJ1-1; D is uncertain. CDR1 LNHDA and CDR2 SQIVND come from the germline V gene (reference sequence). Trimming took off 9 bases at V and 6 bases at J, with 14 bases between the two ends. The CDR3 totals 12 residues. CDR3 amino acids: CASQVIGSEAFF. The CDR3 DNA reads TGTGCCAGCCAGGTTATAGGTTCTGAAGCTTTCTTT.

The chain has TRBV19 and TRBJ2-7, with a weak D call TRBD1 (6 bases). The V and J ends lost 5 bases and 2 bases respectively, with 16 bases between them. Per germline, CDR1 LNHDA and CDR2 SQIVND (reference sequence). The CDR3 is 15 amino acids. The CDR3 loop is CASSRGTGPPYEQYF. Written as DNA, the CDR3 is TGTGCCAGTAGTCGGGGTACAGGGCCCCCCTACGAGCAGTACTTC.

The V call is TRBV28, the J call TRBJ1-1; D gene unclear. The V end lost 4 bases, the J end lost 1 base, and 4 bases lay between the germline ends. Germline V lookup: CDR1 MDHEN, CDR2 SYDVKM. The CDR3 runs to 12 residues. The CDR3 region is CASSWQNTEAFF. The CDR3 region has the DNA TGTGCCAGCAGTTGGCAGAACACTGAAGCTTTCTTT.

J is TRBJ2-1 and V is TRBV3-1 (or the pseudogene TRBV3-2); 11 bases align to TRBD2. Trimming at V came to 6 bases and at J to 6 bases, leaving 4 bases not matched to a gene. Germline CDR1 is LGHDT and CDR2 is YNNKEL (reference sequence). The CDR3 length is 14 residues. The CDR3 reads CASRSTSGSNEQFF. CDR3 nucleotides: TGTGCCAGCAGATCAACTAGCGGGAGCAATGAGCAGTTCTTC.

The rearrangement joins TRBV29-1 to TRBJ2-3, with 8 positions matching TRBD2. The ends lost 7 bases at V and 3 bases at J; junction bases unmatched: 6. Germline CDR1 is SQVTM and CDR2 is ANQGSEA. This CDR3 spans 13 amino acids. The CDR3 loop is CSAGTRITDTQYF. The CDR3 DNA follows: TGCAGCGCTGGGACTAGGATAACAGATACGCAGTATTTT.

The CDR3 reads CASSLPNTDTQYF. The CDR3 DNA sequence: TGTGCCAGCAGCTTGCCTAACACAGATACGCAGTATTTT. The genes are TRBV5-6 and TRBJ2-3; D unclear. V lost 1 base to trimming and J lost 2 bases, with 5 bases between them. The CDR3 totals 13 residues. The V gene's germline CDR1 is SGHDT and CDR2 YYEEEE.

The CDR3 is CASSFRKGEQPQHF. CDR3 nucleotide sequence: TGTGCCAGCAGCTTTAGGAAGGGGGAGCAGCCCCAGCATTTT. This chain connects TRBV6-6 to TRBJ1-5; possible D gene TRBD1, 6 bases. The germline V and J ends were trimmed by 6 bases and 7 bases, with 16 bases remaining between them. Per germline, CDR1 MNHNY and CDR2 SVGAGI (reference sequence). CDR3 length: 14 residues.

V gene TRBV4-1 combines with J gene TRBJ1-2; 7 bases map to TRBD1. V dropped 3 bases and J dropped 2; count of bases not matched to a gene: 9. Germline assignment: CDR1 MGHRA and CDR2 YSYEKL. CDR3 length: 16 residues. Here the CDR3 DNA reads TGCGCCAGCAGCCACGAAACCAGGGGGGCAAACTATGGCTACACCTTC. This sequence encodes CASSHETRGANYGYTF.

The chain employs TRBV5-6 and TRBJ2-6; 10 bases map to TRBD1. The CDR3 contains 17 residues. Trimming removed 3 bases from V and 1 base from J; junction bases left unmatched: 4. From germline, CDR1 is SGHDT and CDR2 YYEEEE. Written as DNA, the CDR3 is TGTGCCAGCAGCTCGGACAGGGGGGTGTCTGGGGCCAACGTCCTGACTTTC. This gives the protein CASSSDRGVSGANVLTF.

The CDR3 region has the DNA TGTGCCAGCAGTACGAAGGGGGTTGGCACTGAAGCTTTCTTT. Translation gives CASSTKGVGTEAFF. V is TRBV6-2 or TRBV6-3 and J is TRBJ1-1; a weak D match, TRBD1 (6 bases). Germline CDR1 is MNHEY and CDR2 is SVGEGT. V was pared by 5 bases and J by 4 bases, with 14 bases between. CDR3 length: 14 residues.

This clone was found once. The V call is TRBV7-8, the J call TRBJ2-7; D possibly corresponds to TRBD1 (6 bases). CDR1 and CDR2 from the germline V gene are SGHVS and FQNEAQ. The CDR3 has 14 amino acids. V gave up 7 bases and J gave up 5 bases, with 18 bases separating them. This chain's CDR3 is CASTPGAWGNEQYF. The CDR3 DNA is TGTGCCAGCACGCCAGGGGCCTGGGGGAACGAGCAGTACTTC.

The rearrangement joins TRBV20-1 to TRBJ2-3; the D gene is possibly TRBD1 (6 bases). The V gene lost 7 bases and the J gene lost 4 bases, with 9 bases spanning the gap. Germline CDR1 reads DFQATT; CDR2 reads SNEGSKA (reference sequence). This CDR3 is built from 11 residues. The chain's CDR3 is CSGRGADTQYF. Here the CDR3 DNA reads TGCAGTGGCAGGGGTGCAGATACGCAGTATTTT.

The chain recombines TRBV18 with TRBJ2-6; D gene ambiguous. Looked up from germline, CDR1 is KGHSH and CDR2 is LQKENI. CDR3 length: 15 residues. Trimming took 3 bases from V and 1 from J, leaving 7 bases between them. The CDR3 DNA sequence: TGTGCCAGCTCACCGCAGGTATCTGGGGCCAACGTCCTGACTTTC. Protein: CASSPQVSGANVLTF.

The chain combines TRBV2 with TRBJ2-3; D not resolved. Trimming removed 5 bases at V and 0 bases at J, with 12 bases between. The CDR3 is 15 amino acids. Germline V lookup: CDR1 SNHLY, CDR2 FYNNEI. The CDR3 coding sequence is TGTGCCAGCAGTCTACACCTGACTAGCACAGATACGCAGTATTTT. This encodes CASSLHLTSTDTQYF. Full variable domain (missing parts from reference TRBV2 and TRBJ2-3): EPEVTQTPSHQVTQMGQEVILRCVPISNHLYFYWYRQILGQKVEFLVSFYNNEISEKSEIFDDQFSVERPDGSNFTLKIRSTKLEDSAMYFCASSLHLTSTDTQYFGPGTRLTVL.

The V gene is TRBV7-8, the J gene TRBJ1-2; 11 bases are a match to TRBD1. Germline V CDR1 and CDR2: SGHVS, FQNEAQ. The CDR3 totals 14 residues. Losses at the gene ends were 5 bases for V and 4 bases for J; bases not matched to a gene: 3. DNA for the CDR3: TGTGCCAGCAGCCCCGGGACAGGGGGCTATGGCTACACCTTC. It codes for CASSPGTGGYGYTF.

The chain joins TRBV2 to TRBJ2-5; a possible D gene is TRBD2 (6 bases). CDR1 is SNHLY, CDR2 FYNNEI, per germline. Trimming left V 6 bases short and J 1 base short, with 15 bases between. The CDR3 has 15 residues. CDR3 protein: CASRATGTPQETQYF. CDR3 sequence (DNA): TGTGCCAGCAGGGCCACCGGGACTCCCCAAGAGACCCAGTACTTC.

This clone was picked up a small number of times. V is TRBV6-5 and J is TRBJ1-4, with D hard to call. This CDR3 is built from 16 residues. Germline values: CDR1 MNHEY, CDR2 SVGAGI. The ends were cut back, 0 bases at V and 8 bases at J, with 16 bases in the middle. The CDR3 spells CASSYSLPSLLEKLFF. CDR3 coding DNA: TGTGCCAGCAGTTACTCTCTGCCTAGCTTACTCGAAAAACTGTTTTTT.

V gene TRBV4-3 combines with J gene TRBJ1-3; TRBD1 matches 9 bases. CDR1 and CDR2 (germline): LGHNA, YSLEER. Losses at the gene ends were 2 bases for V and 4 bases for J; bases not matched to a gene: 3. The length of the CDR3 is 15 residues. This CDR3 is CASSQQTGGGNTIYF. The CDR3 DNA sequence: TGCGCCAGCAGCCAACAGACAGGGGGAGGAAACACCATATATTTT.